These 20 T cell receptor beta chains originate from one sample sequenced in a study of Ad26.COV2.S vaccination and SARS-CoV-2 variants. Regarding treatment: 15 to 20 received Ad26.COV2.S at low or high dose, single or two shots; about 5 received placebo; per-sample allocation not given. Day 63 after the first injection of vaccine or placebo was the sampling time. Clones were sequenced by immunoSEQ multiplex PCR, and TCRdb holds only the in-frame ones, with some missing. The table lists approximately 480,000 clones, about 83% of them singletons. The sample in question was peripheral blood, obtained in a trial of Ad26.COV2.S vaccine versus placebo. These receptors were collected from a person between 18 and 65 years old who received the Ad26.COV2.S COVID-19 vaccine or a placebo.

CDR3 residues: CASSLAGLAGSYEQYF. CDR3 coding DNA: TGTGCCAGCAGCTTAGCGGGACTAGCGGGGTCCTACGAGCAGTACTTC. V is TRBV7-3 and J is TRBJ2-7; TRBD2 agrees at 13 bases. V gave up 2 bases and J gave up 1 base; unmatched junction bases: 2. This CDR3 has 16 amino acids. Germline V gene data show CDR1 as SGHTA and CDR2 as FQGTGA.

This chain uses TRBV5-1 with TRBJ2-1; 7 bases line up with TRBD1. The CDR3 runs 17 residues. V lost 4 bases, J lost 2 bases, and 12 bases stayed unmatched. Germline V gene data show CDR1 as SGHRS and CDR2 as YFSETQ. CDR3: CASSVDTGANTYNEQFF. DNA of the CDR3: TGCGCCAGCAGCGTAGACACAGGGGCCAATACCTACAATGAGCAGTTCTTC. Full variable domain (remainder filled in from reference TRBV5-1 and TRBJ2-1): KAGVTQTPRYLIKTRGQQVTLSCSPISGHRSVSWYQQTPGQGLQFLFEYFSETQRNKGNFPGRFSGRQFSNSRSEMNVSTLELGDSALYLCASSVDTGANTYNEQFFGPGTRLTVL.

This clone occurred a few times. The J gene is TRBJ1-4, the V gene TRBV3-1 (or the pseudogene TRBV3-2); D might be TRBD1 (6 bases). The V end was cut by 1 base, the J end by 0 bases, with 6 bases between. This CDR3 has 15 amino acids. Germline V gene lookup returns CDR1 LGHDT and CDR2 YNNKEL (reference sequence). The CDR3 reads CASSQAGATNEKLFF. In nucleotides, the CDR3 is TGTGCCAGCAGCCAAGCAGGGGCAACTAATGAAAAACTGTTTTTT.

The J gene is TRBJ2-3, the V gene TRBV5-4, with D possibly being TRBD2 (5 bases). The germline gives CDR1 SGHNT, CDR2 YYREEE (reference sequence). The CDR3 runs 16 residues. With 0 bases removed from V and 2 bases from J, the gap between germline ends came to 13 bases. In nucleotides, the CDR3 is TGTGCCAGCAGCTTGGGGTTGGACTGGGCCACAGATACGCAGTATTTT. It specifies CASSLGLDWATDTQYF.

In nucleotides, the CDR3 is TGTGCCAGTAGTATACTTCCCCAGCCCCCTAGCGGACAACCCTACGAGCAGTACTTC. Amino acids: CASSILPQPPSGQPYEQYF. The chain uses TRBV19 and TRBJ2-7; 7 bases fit TRBD2. CDR3 length equals 19 residues. The junction had 18 bases not matched to a gene; V was cut back by 2 bases and J by 2 bases. CDR1 and CDR2 from the germline V gene are LNHDA and SQIVND (reference sequence).

CDR3 nucleotide sequence: TGTGCCAGCAGTCCCGTAGGGGGGGGACGTCGAGCTTTCTTT. Amino acid sequence: CASSPVGGGRRAFF. The chain links TRBV28 to TRBJ1-1; D is perhaps TRBD1 (6 bases). Trimming took 5 bases from V and 10 from J, leaving 20 bases between them. CDR1 MDHEN and CDR2 SYDVKM come from the germline V gene. This CDR3 region has 14 residues.

The genes are TRBV6-5 and TRBJ2-5; perhaps TRBD2 as D (6 bases). Germline loops: CDR1 MNHEY, CDR2 SVGAGI. CDR3 size: 13 residues. V lost 6 bases and J 3 bases, leaving 11 bases between the germline ends. The CDR3, as DNA: TGTGCCAGCAGGGGGGGAGGAGAAGAGACCCAGTACTTC. Protein: CASRGGGEETQYF.

The chain couples TRBV19 to TRBJ1-2; 9 nucleotides match TRBD1. Germline V gene lookup returns CDR1 LNHDA and CDR2 SQIVND (reference sequence). V gave up 6 bases and J gave up 4 bases; unmatched junction bases: 6. The CDR3 covers 14 residues. The DNA for the CDR3 is TGTGCCAGTAGGCGGACAGGGGACTCCTATGGCTACACCTTC. Protein product: CASRRTGDSYGYTF.

The chain joins TRBV10-1 to TRBJ2-1; TRBD2 is a possible D gene (6 bases). Trimming removed 9 bases from V and 10 bases from J, with 16 bases in between. This CDR3 is built from 12 residues. Germline assignment: CDR1 WNHNN and CDR2 SYGVQD (reference sequence). In DNA, the CDR3 is TGCGCCAGTCCGACTAGTTCAGGAGAGCAGTTCTTC. Translation: CASPTSSGEQFF.

The chain carries TRBV7-2 and TRBJ2-1; possibly TRBD1 or TRBD2 for D (5 bases each). This CDR3 has 15 residues. Per germline, CDR1 SGHTA and CDR2 FQGNSA. V was pared by 5 bases and J by 8 bases, with 19 bases between. CDR3 in DNA: TGTGCCAGCAGCCCTAGGCCCGGGGCTTACGATGAGCAGTTCTTC. It specifies CASSPRPGAYDEQFF.

This clone showed up just once. The chain uses TRBV11-3 and TRBJ2-5; perhaps TRBD1 as D (7 bases). V lost 3 bases to trimming and J lost 1 base, with 18 bases between them. The CDR3 totals 17 residues. Germline values: CDR1 SGHNT, CDR2 YENEEA. CDR3 in amino acids: CASSLRGAGGGQETQYF. The CDR3 region has the DNA TGTGCCAGCAGCTTGCGAGGCGCAGGGGGAGGCCAAGAGACCCAGTACTTC.

The chain joins TRBV19 to TRBJ2-7; 7 bases line up with TRBD1. The CDR3 covers 14 residues. Germline V lookup: CDR1 LNHDA, CDR2 SQIVND (reference sequence). J was trimmed by 1 base and V by 11 bases; bases with no gene match: 11. CDR3: CASARDSISYEQYF. The CDR3 nucleotides are TGTGCCTCCGCCCGGGACAGCATTTCCTACGAGCAGTACTTC.

This clone was picked up a small number of times. The chain employs TRBV5-6 and TRBJ1-2; D is unclear. There are 12 residues in the CDR3. Germline assignment: CDR1 SGHDT and CDR2 YYEEEE. Deletions cut 4 bases from V and 3 bases from J, with 7 bases between. CDR3 in amino acids: CASSPGHYGYTF. DNA for the CDR3: TGTGCCAGCAGCCCAGGACACTATGGCTACACCTTC.

This rearrangement joins TRBV12-3 or TRBV12-4 to TRBJ1-2; D uncertain. The CDR3 is 13 residues long. Trimming left V 5 bases short and J 0 bases short, with 7 bases between. CDR3 region: CASSQDPNYGYTF. Written as DNA, the CDR3 is TGTGCCAGCAGTCAAGATCCTAACTATGGCTACACCTTC.

This clone was seen only a few times. The V call is TRBV6-1, the J call TRBJ2-3; no clear D. The germline V gene has CDR1 MNHNS and CDR2 SASEGT. This CDR3 has 18 residues. The ends were cut back, 0 bases at V and 1 base at J, with 17 bases in the middle. The CDR3 loop reads CASSEAGFLRGRTDTQYF. The CDR3, as DNA: TGTGCCAGCAGTGAAGCGGGGTTCTTGCGCGGTCGCACAGATACGCAGTATTTT.

This clone was detected only a few times. The rearrangement uses TRBV2 and TRBJ1-4, with 8 bases lining up with TRBD1. The V and J ends lost 6 bases and 4 bases, in that order; junction bases with no gene match: 4. The CDR3 extends over 14 amino acids. Germline V gene sequence: CDR1 SNHLY, CDR2 FYNNEI. CDR3 in amino acids: CASRTDRVNEKLFF. The DNA of the CDR3 is TGTGCCAGCAGGACGGACAGGGTTAATGAAAAACTGTTTTTT.

The V call is TRBV7-2, the J call TRBJ2-7, with D unresolved. The CDR3 is 12 amino acids. V lost 1 base and J 2 bases, leaving 3 bases between the germline ends. The germline V gene has CDR1 SGHTA and CDR2 FQGNSA. CDR3 region: CASSLDAYEQYF. The CDR3 DNA is TGTGCCAGCAGCTTAGACGCCTACGAGCAGTACTTC.

This rearrangement joins TRBV6-2 or TRBV6-3 to TRBJ1-1, with 7 bases that match TRBD1. The CDR3 extends over 16 amino acids. CDR1 is MNHEY, CDR2 SVGEGT, per germline. V lost 5 bases to trimming and J lost 2 bases; unmatched junction nucleotides: 11. This CDR3 is CASSAYLQGFNTEAFF. The CDR3, as DNA: TGTGCCAGCAGTGCGTACCTACAGGGGTTCAACACTGAAGCTTTCTTT.

This clone was seen just once. The rearrangement links TRBV9 to TRBJ2-7, with TRBD1 identical over 7 bases. J lost 3 bases, V lost 3 bases, and 3 bases had no gene match. This CDR3 region has 13 residues. Per the germline V gene, CDR1 is SGDLS and CDR2 is YYNGEE. CDR3 nucleotide sequence: TGTGCCAGCAGCGCCGCAGGGGGCTACGAGCAGTACTTC. Residues: CASSAAGGYEQYF.

The chain employs TRBV30 and TRBJ2-7; 10 bases fit TRBD1. The CDR3 is made up of 14 amino acids. Germline V gene lookup returns CDR1 GTSNPN and CDR2 SVGIG (reference sequence). V gave up 3 bases and J gave up 6 bases; unmatched junction bases: 8. The CDR3 DNA follows: TGTGCCTGGAGGTGGGACAGGGGTTCCGGCGAGCAGTACTTC. Translated, it gives CAWRWDRGSGEQYF.